The 15 T cell receptor beta chains in this list originate from one sample, sequenced in a study of cytomegalovirus exposure and HLA in healthy donors. The PCR was carried out with 60 Vbeta primers and 13 Jbeta primers. The method was immunoSEQ multiplex PCR; TCRdb's version includes in-frame clones alone and lacks a portion of them. Of 150,000 to 180,000 clones listed, roughly 80% are singletons. The sample consisted of PBMCs. These TCRs come from a man under 40 in good health and CMV-seropositive.

This sequence joins TRBV29-1 and TRBJ1-1; D not resolved. The CDR3 spans 13 residues. The V gene's germline CDR1 is SQVTM and CDR2 ANQGSEA. Trimming took off 7 bases at V and 1 base at J, with 13 bases between the two ends. The CDR3 DNA is TGCAGCGCCGGTTCGTCCGGGAACACTGAAGCTTTCTTT. This encodes CSAGSSGNTEAFF.

The CDR3 sequence is CASSSPGYNEQFF. The DNA for the CDR3 is TGTGCCAGCAGCTCCCCAGGGTACAATGAGCAGTTCTTC. The chain combines TRBV5-6 with TRBJ2-1; tentative D call: TRBD1 (5 bases). Germline CDR1 SGHDT, CDR2 YYEEEE. The CDR3 has 13 amino acids. Trimming stripped 3 bases from V and 4 bases from J, with 8 bases between.

V gene TRBV18 combines with J gene TRBJ1-3; D is undetermined. The CDR3 loop spans 13 amino acids. Trimming shortened V by 7 bases and J by 2 bases, and 9 bases separated the two germline ends. Germline-derived CDR1 and CDR2 are KGHSH and LQKENI. For the CDR3, the DNA is TGTGCCAGCTTCACCGGGGCTGGAAACACCATATATTTT. Translated: CASFTGAGNTIYF.

This chain connects TRBV27 to TRBJ1-2; 9 positions match TRBD1. The CDR3 extends over 16 amino acids. V dropped 3 bases and J dropped 4; count of bases not matched to a gene: 9. Per germline, CDR1 MNHEY and CDR2 SMNVEV (reference sequence). The CDR3 DNA sequence: TGTGCCAGCAGTTTCCTTCTTCGGGACAGGGTCTATGGCTACACCTTC. Amino acid sequence: CASSFLLRDRVYGYTF.

V and J are TRBV2 and TRBJ2-1; D is undetermined. The CDR3 totals 12 residues. V was cut by 6 bases and J by 9 bases, with 12 bases left in between. Germline assignment: CDR1 SNHLY and CDR2 FYNNEI. The CDR3 DNA reads TGTGCCAGCAGCCCACGATCGGGTGAGCAGTTCTTC. Its protein product is CASSPRSGEQFF. Full variable domain (rest looked up from reference TRBV2 and TRBJ2-1): EPEVTQTPSHQVTQMGQEVILRCVPISNHLYFYWYRQILGQKVEFLVSFYNNEISEKSEIFDDQFSVERPDGSNFTLKIRSTKLEDSAMYFCASSPRSGEQFFGPGTRLTVL.

The chain is built from TRBV6-5 and TRBJ2-5; TRBD2 aligns across 7 bases. This CDR3 contains 16 residues. V lost 4 bases to trimming and J lost 4 bases; unmatched junction nucleotides: 12. The germline gives CDR1 MNHEY, CDR2 SVGAGI. The CDR3 here is CASSFALLTSLETQYF. The CDR3 DNA follows: TGTGCCAGCAGTTTCGCACTCCTGACTAGCCTAGAGACCCAGTACTTC.

The rearrangement uses TRBV18 and TRBJ1-2; tentatively, D is TRBD1 (5 bases). The germline CDR1 and CDR2 sequences are KGHSH and LQKENI. V was cut by 2 bases and J by 3 bases, with 13 bases left in between. The CDR3 sequence is 15 residues long. The CDR3 reads CASSPSTGEYYGYTF. The CDR3 DNA sequence: TGTGCCAGCTCACCAAGTACGGGGGAGTACTATGGCTACACCTTC.

In this sample, this clone turned up a few times. The rearrangement joins TRBV7-9 to TRBJ2-2, with 9 bases aligning to TRBD1. Losses at the gene ends were 5 bases for V and 4 bases for J; bases not matched to a gene: 2. CDR1 and CDR2 (germline): SEHNR, FQNEAQ (reference sequence). This CDR3 comprises 14 residues. The CDR3 protein is CASSTTGGTGELFF. CDR3 nucleotides: TGTGCCAGCAGCACGACAGGGGGCACCGGGGAGCTGTTTTTT.

This clone was seen just once. The chain employs TRBV6-5 and TRBJ2-3, with TRBD1 as a possible D gene (7 bases). CDR1 and CDR2 (germline): MNHEY, SVGAGI. CDR3 length: 14 amino acids. The germline V and J ends were trimmed by 5 bases and 6 bases, with 15 bases remaining between them. The CDR3 sequence: CASSIRDSGDTQYF. The CDR3 nucleotides read TGTGCCAGCAGTATCCGGGACAGCGGGGATACGCAGTATTTT.

This clone was picked up one time. Distinct nucleotide sequences in the sample also encode this CDR3. The genes are TRBV19 and TRBJ1-1, with 8 bases identical to TRBD1. CDR3 length equals 13 residues. The germline V gene encodes CDR1 LNHDA and CDR2 SQIVND (reference sequence). The J segment lost 5 bases and the V segment lost 4 bases, leaving 3 bases of the junction unmatched. CDR3: CASSRTGNTEAFF. The CDR3 nucleotides read TGTGCCAGTAGTAGGACAGGGAATACTGAAGCTTTCTTT.

The chain uses TRBV7-2 and TRBJ1-1; possibly TRBD1 for D (5 bases). Between the trimmed V and J ends, which lost 3 bases and 1 base, there was a span of 24 bases. The CDR3 runs to 19 residues. CDR1 is SGHTA, CDR2 FQGNSA, per germline. The CDR3 here is CASSFLAWVGGRGNTEAFF. In DNA, the CDR3 is TGTGCCAGCAGCTTTTTAGCGTGGGTCGGGGGACGCGGGAACACTGAAGCTTTCTTT.

The chain is built from TRBV28 and TRBJ2-1; tentative D call: TRBD1 (5 bases). The CDR3 length is 17 residues. Trimming cost V 5 bases and J 1 base, with 18 bases left between them. Germline V gene sequence: CDR1 MDHEN, CDR2 SYDVKM. The CDR3 coding sequence is TGTGCCAGCAGTACCCAAAGGGGTATGGGGTCCTACAATGAGCAGTTCTTC. It specifies CASSTQRGMGSYNEQFF.

The rearrangement joins TRBV7-9 to TRBJ1-2; D is uncertain. The CDR3 covers 14 residues. Germline V gene data show CDR1 as SEHNR and CDR2 as FQNEAQ (reference sequence). V was cut by 4 bases and J by 8 bases, with 17 bases left in between. CDR3 sequence (DNA): TGTGCCAGCAGCTCCCCCCCCTGGGGAGGAGGCTACACCTTC. Translation: CASSSPPWGGGYTF.

The chain uses TRBV12-2 and TRBJ1-1. TRBV12-2 is a documented pseudogene. The CDR3 has 13 residues. The DNA of the CDR3 is TGTGCAAGTCGTCCTTGGCGGATCTCTGAAGCTTTCTTT. Translating it yields CASRPWRISEAFF.

V gene TRBV6-6 combines with J gene TRBJ1-3; D gene unclear. V gave up 0 bases and J gave up 2 bases, with 5 bases separating them. Looked up from germline, CDR1 is MNHNY and CDR2 is SVGAGI (reference sequence). The CDR3 loop spans 14 amino acids. CDR3 sequence reads: CASSYSSAGNTIYF. In DNA form, the CDR3 reads TGTGCCAGCAGTTACTCGAGCGCTGGAAACACCATATATTTT.